This entry features one T cell receptor beta chain sequence. Its antigen remains undetermined. No quality values exist for individual bases; no much larger clone is one base distant. This entry comes from a study of shared clonotypes between healthy human individuals (dated by TCRdb to 2020 to 2022). Notes on the research overall: The cohort included three men and a couple of women between 18 and 49 years of age. Blood TCR repertoires of 5 or 6 healthy adults were deeply sequenced to estimate repertoire size and the extent of clonotype sharing between individuals. Per donor, leukapheresis produced somewhere between about 0.85 and 8.9 billion PBMCs. To increase sequencing depth and limit assay-specific biases, different laboratories used diverse techniques to prepare libraries and sequence TCR repertoires.

Broad study findings and their caveats: The genetic and exposure-history diversity represented was limited by the small number of donors. Pairwise subsampling indicated that sequencing depth was expected to affect the degree of clonotype sharing among donors. Sampling was restricted to blood, and TCR repertoires in tissues likely differ from the TCR repertoires found in blood.

The trim is 1 base for V and 9 bases for J, with a gap of 7 bases between the germline ends. CDR1 and CDR2 (MDHEN, SYDVKM) derive from the germline V gene. The CDR3, cysteine through phenylalanine, is 12 amino acids long. Just the 36-base CDR3 DNA is kept, in frame starting at base 1. The donors were healthy, HIV-negative adults with no recently reported acute infections or vaccinations. All donors were Caucasian adults living in Nashville, Tennessee, USA. For unsorted samples, tens of millions of PBMCs were counted and genomic DNA was extracted with the QIAamp DNA Blood Mini kit. Blood was collected by leukapheresis, and PBMCs were isolated by Ficoll-Histopaque density gradient centrifugation and then cryopreserved in liquid nitrogen vapor phase. Using the deep immunoSEQ assay, TCR CDR3 regions were amplified from genomic DNA by multiplex PCR. Extracted genomic DNA from each cell subset was distributed evenly across all wells of several immunoSEQ 96-well plates, and each plate was treated as a replicate. For unsorted PBMC, roughly 0.3 ug genomic DNA, equal to 25,000 to 35,000 T cell genomes, was loaded into each replicate PCR. Genomic DNA from unsorted PBMC was sequenced over ten immunoSEQ deep assay plates. Purified libraries were measured with a Qubit 3.0 fluorometer, size-checked on a Bioanalyzer 2100, and measured again with the KAPA Library Quantification kit. Each immunoSEQ 96-well plate was sequenced on its own single-read 150-cycle Illumina NextSeq 550 flow cell. Under the source paper's analysis protocol: Because the immunoSEQ output included only junctional sequences and no quality scores, the filtering could not be the same as the filtering used for full-length reads. Sequences were annotated with PyIR, a Python wrapper for IgBLAST v1.9, using IMGT germline references to assign V/J genes and CDR3. Reads with weak V/J assignments (E-value above 1e-6), missing CDR3, stop codons, out-of-frame junctions, or ambiguous translated residues were removed. V3J clonotypes were defined as sequences sharing the same inferred V gene, J gene, and CDR3 amino acid sequence. Percentage overlap between repertoires was computed as shared unique clonotypes divided by the size of the smaller repertoire. Three approaches were used to assess repertoire richness: RTK rarefaction, the Chao1 estimator, and Recon v2.1 estimates of unobserved clonotypes. TCRdb re-hosts the immuneACCESS table, in-frame sequences only. Its copies lack some clones; in the studies checked, an unresolved V gene accounts for under half of them, and the cause for the rest is not known. Clone size and the V and J calls come from that table; the DNA yielded D and trimming. This sample comprises fewer than 600,000 clones, about 85% of them detected only once. Together, the top ten hold about 12% of the sample.

Source material: PBMCs. Recombination connected TRBV28 to TRBJ2-1, with TRBD2 tentatively as D gene (5 bases match). The clonotype comes from a woman aged 40 to 50 in good health. Some clones in this sample may be carry-over from other donors' samples. The CDR3 reads as follows: CASSLFSAEQFF. The bases are TGTGCCAGCAGTTTATTTAGCGCTGAGCAGTTCTTC.